The rows below give T cell receptor beta chains drawn from one sample of a study of T cell clusters in autoimmune cytopenias. After re-calling the multiplex PCR reads, TCRdb lists one entry per CDR3 protein, DNA absent. In all, the sample yields roughly 6,300 distinct CDR3 sequences. The sample was also linked to a second study, of T cell repertoires in aging, cancer and after chemotherapy.

The material sequenced was peripheral blood. These receptor sequences come from a human donor in good health. Each CDR3 is given with its conserved first and last residue. Some rows have no size entry. The others give once, few or many, or a class for an expanded clone.

j_call: TRBJ2-7
v_call: TRBV6-5
clone_size: medium-sized
cdr3_aa: CASSYSGERGSYEQYF

j_call: TRBJ1-1
v_call: TRBV6-6
clone_size: medium-sized
cdr3_aa: CASSYSRNTEAFF

j_call: TRBJ2-7
v_call: TRBV30
clone_size: medium-sized
cdr3_aa: CAWSVRGRSHEQYF

j_call: TRBJ2-2
v_call: TRBV6-6
clone_size: .
cdr3_aa: CASSHSRGDTGELFF

j_call: TRBJ2-2
v_call: TRBV19
clone_size: medium-sized
cdr3_aa: CASTKGVGGAGELFF

j_call: TRBJ2-5
v_call: TRBV4-3
clone_size: .
cdr3_aa: CASSQETGSTQETQYF

j_call: TRBJ1-6
v_call: TRBV19
clone_size: .
cdr3_aa: CASSRIQGDNSPLHF

j_call: TRBJ1-2
v_call: TRBV19
clone_size: medium-sized
cdr3_aa: CASRSITGGAEGYTF

j_call: TRBJ2-2
v_call: TRBV10-1
clone_size: .
cdr3_aa: CASSMDLSSPGELFF

j_call: TRBJ2-1
v_call: TRBV5-1
clone_size: .
cdr3_aa: CASSLVPGGVSSNEQFF

j_call: TRBJ1-6
v_call: TRBV7-2
clone_size: .
cdr3_aa: CASSSFRTGSSPLHF

j_call: TRBJ1-2
v_call: TRBV29-1
clone_size: medium-sized
cdr3_aa: CSGGDRDGQGAGYGYTF

j_call: TRBJ2-1
v_call: TRBV20-1
clone_size: .
cdr3_aa: CSAPESERGGHEQFF

j_call: TRBJ2-2
v_call: TRBV18
clone_size: medium-sized
cdr3_aa: CASSPPGGTGELFF

j_call: TRBJ1-2
v_call: TRBV29-1
clone_size: medium-sized
cdr3_aa: CSVALGRDYGYTF

j_call: TRBJ2-3
v_call: TRBV13
clone_size: medium-sized
cdr3_aa: CASSADRVWADTQYF

j_call: TRBJ2-1
v_call: TRBV5-4
clone_size: .
cdr3_aa: CASSWGSGSSYNEQFF

j_call: TRBJ1-6
v_call: TRBV6-1
clone_size: .
cdr3_aa: CANSLEGGNSPLHF

j_call: TRBJ2-2
v_call: TRBV5-6
clone_size: medium-sized
cdr3_aa: CASSPKRAGELFF

j_call: TRBJ1-4
v_call: TRBV6-5
clone_size: medium-sized
cdr3_aa: CASSPDRVSEKLFF

j_call: TRBJ1-2
v_call: TRBV6-1
clone_size: .
cdr3_aa: CASSNKGGPRGYTF

j_call: TRBJ1-1
v_call: TRBV6-5
clone_size: .
cdr3_aa: CASSYSNLGATEAFF

j_call: TRBJ2-6
v_call: TRBV5-1
clone_size: .
cdr3_aa: CASSDPGSGANVLTF

j_call: TRBJ1-6
v_call: TRBV19
clone_size: .
cdr3_aa: CASSIAGTGISPLHF

j_call: TRBJ2-1
v_call: TRBV6-5
clone_size: medium-sized
cdr3_aa: CASSYGLASYNEQFF

j_call: TRBJ1-6
v_call: TRBV5-6
clone_size: .
cdr3_aa: CASSLERGPVDSPLHF

j_call: TRBJ2-1
v_call: TRBV6-5
clone_size: medium-sized
cdr3_aa: CASSPSGTGENEQFF

j_call: TRBJ2-2
v_call: TRBV7-2
clone_size: .
cdr3_aa: CASSPHGGGNTGELFF

j_call: TRBJ2-7
v_call: TRBV5-4
clone_size: medium-sized
cdr3_aa: CASSPGTSGRIVDEQYF

j_call: TRBJ1-6
v_call: TRBV6-1
clone_size: .
cdr3_aa: CASRRTAEPLHF

j_call: TRBJ2-5
v_call: TRBV5-6
clone_size: .
cdr3_aa: CASSLGLAGETQYF

j_call: TRBJ1-5
v_call: TRBV18
clone_size: medium-sized
cdr3_aa: CASSPSWQGDNSAQHF

j_call: TRBJ1-2
v_call: TRBV6-5
clone_size: .
cdr3_aa: CASREGQGLDGYTF

j_call: TRBJ1-6
v_call: TRBV6-5
clone_size: .
cdr3_aa: CASSPRGQVGSSYNSPLHF

j_call: TRBJ2-1
v_call: TRBV19
clone_size: medium-sized
cdr3_aa: CASSPSWATGGDEQFF

j_call: TRBJ2-2
v_call: TRBV10-3
clone_size: .
cdr3_aa: CATSISGKDTGELFF

j_call: TRBJ2-7
v_call: TRBV7-2
clone_size: .
cdr3_aa: CASVPPASAAYEQYF

j_call: TRBJ1-5
v_call: TRBV6-5
clone_size: medium-sized
cdr3_aa: CASRGTGANQPQHF

j_call: TRBJ2-5
v_call: TRBV6-1
clone_size: medium-sized
cdr3_aa: CASSGWTGQETQYF

j_call: TRBJ2-2
v_call: TRBV5-6
clone_size: medium-sized
cdr3_aa: CASSFLAGEDTGELFF

j_call: TRBJ2-1
v_call: TRBV6-5
clone_size: medium-sized
cdr3_aa: CASSILAGGRNEQFF